This T cell receptor (beta chain) stems from a study of regulatory T cells in long-lasting Graves disease (dated by TCRdb to 2020 to 2023). Context from the whole study: In the newly diagnosed Graves' disease group, patients had been taking antithyroid drugs for less than 3 months. The study was registered as a clinical trial and conducted in China. Peripheral blood TCR sequencing and RNA sequencing compared persistent Graves' disease patients with newly diagnosed Graves' disease patients. A total of about 33 samples underwent TCR sequencing, from some 13 patients with persistent Graves' disease and 20 or so patients with newly diagnosed Graves' disease. Study-level results and caveats: Persistent disease showed preferential use of TRBV28, TRBJ1-2 and TRBJ2-5, whereas newly diagnosed disease favored TRBV20-1 and TRBJ2-1. Because the primary lesion, thyroid tissue, could not be accessed, the study looked at peripheral blood alone. Persistent Graves' disease patients showed lower TCR Shannon entropy and fewer highly expanded clones than newly diagnosed patients, suggesting clonal expansion. The authors noted that the small sample size was a limitation that may lower accuracy. Only the TCR beta chain was sequenced and analyzed. Patients with persistent disease shared more public clonotypes (around 2,700) than newly diagnosed patients did (approximately 970).

V is cut by 5 bases and J by 2 bases, and the space between the germline ends is 13 bases. The germline V gene encodes CDR1 LNHDA and CDR2 SQIVND (reference sequence). The CDR3, from cysteine to phenylalanine, totals 15 residues. Only CDR3 DNA remains: 45 bases, in frame from the first base. The library relied on multiplex PCR. Instrument used: Illumina HiSeq 4000. iRepertoire HTBI primers and Arm-PCR amplification of CDR3 regions were used to construct TCR beta libraries. PCR products were gel purified before sequencing. Processing in the source paper ran as follows. A total of roughly 65 TRBV and 14 TRBJ segments were identified across samples and were used for gene usage analysis of CDR3 amino acid clonotypes. Filtered high-quality paired reads were merged into contigs using COPE and FqMerger. BLAST was used to align contigs to the IMGT TRBV, TRBD and TRBJ reference genes, and CDR3 was defined following IMGT. Clonotypes above 0.1% frequency were classified as highly expanded clones. Repertoire diversity was measured by Shannon entropy, and V-J evenness by the Gini coefficient. Clonotypes shared by more than one individual were considered public. In TCRdb, the public reads were trimmed at Q25 with fastp and aligned with MiXCR, with productive beta chains retained. Each CDR3 protein gets just one entry, which takes the most common genes and DNA from the rows behind it. It is TCRdb's table, rather than the study itself, that gives the V and J calls and clone size. The sample profile shows about 540,000 distinct CDR3 sequences; approximately 13% of them were found once. The ten largest clones take up roughly a tenth of the sample.

About this clonotype: Its cognate antigen has yet to be identified. The record has no base qualities; no much larger clone is one base away.

The time point label, read with the paper, signifies: newly diagnosed GD, antithyroid drugs for less than 3 months. RNA was extracted from PBMCs in TRIzol for both TCR sequencing and RNA sequencing. The diagnosis of Graves' disease followed American Thyroid Association guidelines. Patients were recruited from an endocrinology department in Xi'an, China. Each patient gave 7.5 to 10 milliliters of peripheral blood, collected in an EDTA anticoagulant tube. Ficoll Paque Plus density gradient separation was used to isolate PBMCs, and no further T cell sorting was done. An Agilent 2100 Bioanalyzer and agarose gel were used to check RNA quality, while a NanoDrop 2000 measured RNA concentration. These data were also reused for a study on T cells in Graves' hyperthyroidism and ophthalmopathy. The other study reports the following: A patient counted as having stable Graves' hyperthyroidism if no progression to ophthalmopathy occurred over 18 months of follow-up. The hyperthyroidism patients were between 18 and 65 years old and newly diagnosed, with a disease duration of less than 2 months. The study excluded patients with uncontrolled infections, other autoimmune diseases, pregnancy or lactation. Diagnoses were established on the basis of clinical symptoms, serum thyroxine and TRAb, thyroid ultrasound, and orbital computed tomography. The first round of RT-PCR for the TCR CDR3 was performed with the HTBI primer set and the Qiagen OneStep RT-PCR kit. Most expanded thyroid clonotypes (frequency above 0.001) were also found in blood, which suggests that blood repertoires may mirror thyroid immune responses. A 13 V-J signature model separated ophthalmopathy from stable hyperthyroidism, with 87.88% sensitivity and 81.08% specificity in cross-validation and 80%/75% in testing. During validation, the model predicted progression to ophthalmopathy a median of around 7 months ahead of onset, with almost 71% sensitivity and roughly 75% specificity. To identify TCR V-J signatures that set the groups apart, the researchers used a discovery cohort of more than 95 patients, made up of fewer than 50 with Graves' ophthalmopathy and 57 with stable Graves' hyperthyroidism. Prospective prediction of ophthalmopathy was tested in an independent validation cohort of fewer than 20 hyperthyroidism patients and some 17 patients who later progressed to ophthalmopathy. The approximately 100 discovery patients were randomly divided into training and test sets at a 7:3 ratio. In more than five Graves' hyperthyroidism patients, the study also compared T-cell repertoires from thyroid tissue with T-cell repertoires from blood. After blood sampling, hyperthyroidism patients were treated with methimazole at a starting dose of 30 mg daily, and ophthalmopathy patients were treated with high-dose intravenous methylprednisolone. A second multiplex PCR round built the libraries, followed by size selection and purification. Libraries were sequenced paired-end with 100 bp reads on an Illumina HiSeq2000. SOAPnuke was used to process the raw data, with reads discarded if the reads contained adapters or uncalled bases, had a mean Phred below 15, or lacked an exact constant-primer or identifier match. High-quality paired reads were merged using COPE v1.2.5, and each unique nucleotide sequence was defined as a clonotype. MiTCR v1.1 was used to align clonotypes to the IMGT TRBV, TRBD and TRBJ reference segments. The analysis was restricted to V-J combinations with a frequency above 0.0001, which together covered about 99% of the repertoires. The TCS score was defined as F50 (clonal expansion) divided by E x V (chaos), with BLOSUM62-based TCRdist calculated between CDR3 peptides within each V-J. Welch's t-statistics and random forest reduced around 520 V-J features to 13, which were used in a naive Bayes classifier (R e1071). Sample size was not statistically predetermined, and investigators were not blinded to group allocation. TCR Vbeta CDR3 sequencing of 130 to 150 peripheral blood samples (43 ophthalmopathy, under 80 hyperthyroidism and approximately 17 progressor patients) is reported in the paper.

The origin of this receptor is a man younger than 40 with Graves disease. Donor details come from another sample of the same person, matched by shared clones. The input for sequencing was peripheral blood mononuclear cells (PBMCs), taken at new diagnosis, from a patient treated with antithyroid drugs. The chain is assembled from TRBV19 and TRBJ2-4; tentative D gene TRBD1, with 6 bases matching. The CDR3: CASSLDRDTKNIQYF. The bases are TGTGCCAGTAGTCTCGACCGGGACACCAAAAACATTCAGTACTTC. The reference TRBV19 and TRBJ2-4 proteins fill in what lies around the CDR3, so the full variable domain reads DGGITQSPKYLFRKEGQNVTLSCEQNLNHDAMYWYRQDPGQGLRLIYYSQIVNDFQKGDIAEGYSVSREKKESFPLTVTSAQKNPTAFYLCASSLDRDTKNIQYFGAGTRLSVL.